This passage covers 11 T cell receptor beta chains from one sample sequenced in a study of glioma-infiltrating T cells. Using RNA template, CDR3s of TCR alpha and beta were amplified with iRepertoire arm-PCR. TCRdb passed the multiplex PCR reads through MiXCR, listing each CDR3 protein once. The sample records more than 95,000 distinct CDR3 sequences, about 23% being singletons. The sample comprised glioma tissue, nonneoplastic brain tissue, or PBMCs (not recorded which). The receptors shown here come from a human donor with low-grade glioma or glioblastoma, undergoing nonglioma brain surgery, or in good health (not recorded which).

A few counts support this clonotype. The chain carries TRBV29-1 and TRBJ2-7; D unresolved. Germline V CDR1 and CDR2: SQVTM, ANQGSEA. With 5 bases removed from V and 4 bases from J, the gap between germline ends came to 9 bases. The CDR3 is 11 residues long. CDR3 DNA: TGCAGCGTTTCAGAAGCGTACGAGCAGTACTTC. Translating it yields CSVSEAYEQYF.

This clonotype has more than one count but fewer than ten. The rearrangement uses TRBV5-1 and TRBJ2-7; 13 nucleotides align to TRBD2. Trimming took 0 bases from V and 5 from J; bases not matched to a gene: 5. CDR1 is SGHRS and CDR2 is YFSETQ in the germline V gene. CDR3 length: 16 residues. CDR3 sequence: CASSLGLAGGIHEQYF. In DNA, the CDR3 is TGCGCCAGCAGCTTGGGACTAGCGGGAGGAATCCACGAGCAGTACTTC.

In this sample, this clonotype turned up many times. The chain carries TRBV7-2 and TRBJ2-5; possible D gene TRBD1, 5 bases. V was trimmed by 3 bases and J by 1 base, leaving 9 bases between them. CDR3 length equals 14 residues. Germline lookup yields CDR1 SGHTA and CDR2 FQGNSA. The CDR3 reads CASSLGRIQETQYF. The CDR3 nucleotides read TGTGCCAGCAGCTTGGGGCGGATCCAAGAGACCCAGTACTTC.

This clonotype was counted many times. The chain recombines TRBV7-2 with TRBJ1-2, with 7 positions matching TRBD1. This CDR3 is 14 amino acids long. Looked up from germline, CDR1 is SGHTA and CDR2 is FQGNSA. The V and J ends lost 4 bases and 2 bases, in that order; junction bases with no gene match: 4. CDR3: CASSSETGNYGYTF. The CDR3 DNA follows: TGTGCCAGCAGCTCCGAGACAGGGAACTATGGCTACACCTTC.

Worth noting for this clonotype: At one end the junction does not follow the germline gene, possibly because of a read error. V gene TRBV10-3 combines with J gene TRBJ2-3, with 10 bases identical to TRBD1. The CDR3 runs to 16 residues. Germline V gives CDR1 ENHRY, CDR2 SYGVKD. The CDR3 nucleotides are TGTGCCATCAGTGAGTCGAGGACAGGGGGAGGAGATACGCAGGATTTT. It codes for CAISESRTGGGDTQDF.

J is TRBJ2-1 and V is TRBV5-4; TRBD2 aligns across 10 bases. This CDR3 comprises 15 residues. V trimming: 3 bases; J trimming: 8 bases; junction bases outside the gene matches: 8. Germline V gives CDR1 SGHNT, CDR2 YYREEE (reference sequence). The CDR3 nucleotides read TGTGCCAGCAGCTACCCGGGACTAGCGTTATATGAGCAGTTCTTC. This codes for CASSYPGLALYEQFF. The full variable domain, rest sourced from reference TRBV5-4 and TRBJ2-1, is ETGVTQSPTHLIKTRGQQVTLRCSSQSGHNTVSWYQQALGQGPQFIFQYYREEENGRGNFPPRFSGLQFPNYSSELNVNALELDDSALYLCASSYPGLALYEQFFGPGTRLTVL.

This clonotype appeared a few times. The V and J genes are TRBV27 and TRBJ2-7; D uncertain. The CDR3 extends over 16 amino acids. Trimming shortened V by 5 bases and J by 3 bases, and 20 bases separated the two germline ends. Germline-derived CDR1 and CDR2 are MNHEY and SMNVEV (reference sequence). For the CDR3, the DNA is TGTGCCAGCAGTCTGAAGCCCACTCCCCCAGTCTACGAGCAGTACTTC. Encoded protein: CASSLKPTPPVYEQYF.

Concerning this clonotype: A read error may explain this, as a much larger clone is one base away. The genes are TRBV6-6 and TRBJ2-2; 8 positions agree with TRBD1. The germline gives CDR1 MNHNY, CDR2 SVGAGI (reference sequence). This CDR3 has 14 amino acids. The CDR3 DNA is TGTGCCAGCCGCCGGGACAGGAACACCGGGGAGCTGCTTTTT. It yields the protein CASRRDRNTGELLF.

The chain combines TRBV7-9 with TRBJ1-2; D ambiguous. Looked up from germline, CDR1 is SEHNR and CDR2 is FQNEAQ (reference sequence). V was clipped by 0 bases and J by 4 bases, with 6 bases between them. The CDR3 is 13 amino acids. The CDR3 coding sequence is TGTGCCAGCAGCTTAGCCACCCTCTATGGCTACACCTTC. Its protein product is CASSLATLYGYTF.

The sample holds many counts of this clonotype. The chain employs TRBV10-2 and TRBJ2-5; D gene unclear. Germline assignment: CDR1 WSHSY and CDR2 SAAADI. The V end was cut by 6 bases, the J end by 5 bases, with 16 bases between. The CDR3 covers 14 residues. For the CDR3, the DNA is TGCGCCAGCAGCGTACTACCCCAGGAGGAGACCCAGTACTTC. The encoded protein is CASSVLPQEETQYF.

In this sample, this clonotype turned up many times. The chain joins TRBV2 to TRBJ2-1; maybe TRBD2 (6 bases). Germline CDR1 SNHLY, CDR2 FYNNEI. CDR3 size: 17 residues. V was clipped by 6 bases and J by 0 bases, with 18 bases between them. In DNA, the CDR3 is TGTGCCAGCAGGCGGGCGGCCGGGGGAAGCTCCTACAATGAGCAGTTCTTC. As protein: CASRRAAGGSSYNEQFF.